This TCR beta chain was identified during a study of T cell changes during pregnancy in multiple sclerosis. V shed 1 base and J 1 base; nucleotides not matched to a gene: 9. In germline, CDR1 is SEHNR, CDR2 FQNEAQ (reference sequence). The CDR3 is made up of 17 amino acids. Measured with immunoSEQ multiplex PCR; TCRdb has only the in-frame clones, and not every one. The sample has 25,000 to 35,000 clones, around nine tenths seen once. The rearrangement links TRBV7-9 to TRBJ2-5, with 7 bases lining up with TRBD2. The sequence was obtained from a female donor with multiple sclerosis, enrolled in a pregnancy study. The material was CD8+ T cells from peripheral blood mononuclear cells, obtained in the second trimester of pregnancy. The chain's CDR3 is CASSLGLAARGQETQYF. The CDR3 bases are TGTGCCAGCAGCTTAGGTCTAGCGGCTAGGGGCCAAGAGACCCAGTACTTC.